This note documents a single T cell receptor (beta chain) sequence. The read halts 3 residues ahead of the CDR3 end, with the missing end drawn from the germline J gene. This sample stems from a study of T cells in women clearing cervical HPV infection. V shed 6 bases, J shed 4 bases, and the junction held 6 bases outside the gene matches. This CDR3 has 12 amino acids. Germline CDR1 is SQVTM and CDR2 is ANQGSEA. The method was immunoSEQ multiplex PCR; TCRdb's version includes in-frame clones alone and lacks a portion of them. The sample totals 45,000 to 55,000 clones; its top ten clones hold 1.5% to 2%.

The sample consisted of blood buffy coat. The clonotype was recovered from a woman aged 18 to 75 with a cervical HPV16 infection that either progressed to CIN3+ or cleared (not recorded which). The V call is TRBV29-1, the J call TRBJ2-7, with 7 bases identical to TRBD1. The sequenced CDR3 bases are TGCAGCGTGGCAGGGGGTCGGTACGAG. Translating it yields CSVAGGRYE. The whole CDR3 protein reads CSVAGGRYEQYF.